A selection of T cell receptor beta chains follows, all from one sample in a study of technical replicates of blood from several donors. Sequencing used immunoSEQ multiplex PCR; TCRdb keeps in-frame clones, though not all of them. The sample shows about 90,000 clones, about nine tenths of them seen only once. Sequences were obtained from T cells isolated from PBMCs. All receptors come from a human donor in good health. The CDR3 runs from the conserved cysteine through the conserved F or W. Each record gives: CDR3 length, V gene, clone size, J gene, D gene, CDR3 DNA, CDR3 protein. A D gene is named only where the DNA matches it firmly. Part of the rows lack a size; the others show once, few, many or a class for expanded clones.

>13|TRBV29-1|once|TRBJ1-2|NA
TGCAGCGTTGAAGTTGCAGGGGCCCATGGCTACACCTTC
CSVEVAGAHGYTF
>13|TRBV30|few|TRBJ1-1|NA
TGTGCCTGGAGTGTGTTAAGGGGCACTGAAGCTTTCTTT
CAWSVLRGTEAFF
>14|TRBV6-1|NA|TRBJ1-2|TRBD1
TGTGCCAGCAGCACAGGGGGCTACCTCTATGGCTACACCTTC
CASSTGGYLYGYTF
>19|TRBV6-1|NA|TRBJ1-2|NA
TGTGCCAGCAGTGAAGACCCCACGGCCGGGAGCGTCCTGCTCTATGGCTACACCTTC
CASSEDPTAGSVLLYGYTF
>14|TRBV5-1|NA|TRBJ2-7|TRBD2
TGCGCCAGCAGCTGGACTAGCGACTCCTACGAGCAGTACTTC
CASSWTSDSYEQYF
>15|TRBV6-5|NA|TRBJ2-1|TRBD2
TGTGCCAGCAGGGGTAGCGGGAGAAATTCCAATGAGCAGTTCTTC
CASRGSGRNSNEQFF
>16|TRBV19|NA|TRBJ1-1|NA
TGTGCCAGTAGTATGTGGGTCAGGGCCATGAACACTGAAGCTTTCTTT
CASSMWVRAMNTEAFF
>15|TRBV29-1|NA|TRBJ2-1|TRBD1
TGCAGCGTTGAAGATTATCGGACAGGGGAAGACTGGCAGTTCTTC
CSVEDYRTGEDWQFF
>19|TRBV7-8|NA|TRBJ1-5|TRBD1
TGTGCCAGCAGCTTATTTGGGGCAGGGGGCTCTGGGGGCAATCAGCCCCAGCATTTT
CASSLFGAGGSGGNQPQHF
>17|TRBV11-3|NA|TRBJ1-2|NA
TGTGCCAGCAGCGGCGCAGGGGATAAGGATAAGAACTATGGCTACACCTTC
CASSGAGDKDKNYGYTF
>17|TRBV7-3|NA|TRBJ2-5|NA
TGTGCCAGCAGCTTATTAGGAGGGACCCATCCTCAAGAGACCCAGTACTTC
CASSLLGGTHPQETQYF
>13|TRBV30|NA|TRBJ2-7|NA
TGTGCCTGGAGTGGCGGACTATACTACGAGCAGTACTTC
CAWSGGLYYEQYF
>16|TRBV4-2|NA|TRBJ2-7|TRBD2
TGTGCCAGCAGCCAAGAGATAGCGGGAGAACTCTACGAGCAGTACTTC
CASSQEIAGELYEQYF
>12|TRBV29-1|NA|TRBJ1-5|TRBD1
TGCAGCGTTTTGACAGGGAATCAGCCCCAGCATTTT
CSVLTGNQPQHF
>15|TRBV6-5|NA|TRBJ2-7|TRBD2
TGTGCCAGCAGAGAGCTAGCGGGGGGTTCCTACGAGCAGTACTTC
CASRELAGGSYEQYF
>13|TRBV10-3|NA|TRBJ2-3|NA
TGTGCCATCAGGACGGGAGTGGGAGATACGCAGTATTTT
CAIRTGVGDTQYF
>15|TRBV2|NA|TRBJ2-3|TRBD1
TGTGCCAGCAGCGAGGGACAGCTAGGCACAGATACGCAGTATTTT
CASSEGQLGTDTQYF
>15|TRBV4-1|NA|TRBJ2-7|TRBD2
TGCGCCAGCAGCCAGGGACTAGCGGGAAGTCACGAGCAGTACTTC
CASSQGLAGSHEQYF
>15|TRBV25-1|NA|TRBJ1-1|NA
TGTGCCAGCAGTGAGCCCAGGGATGGAAACACTGAAGCTTTCTTT
CASSEPRDGNTEAFF
>16|TRBV14|NA|TRBJ2-2|NA
TGTGCCAGCAGCCAAGTCTCAAGGGGCGCGGCCGGGGAGCTGTTTTTT
CASSQVSRGAAGELFF
>14|TRBV28|NA|TRBJ1-1|TRBD1
TGTGCCACAACTACCGGGACAGGGTATACTGAAGCTTTCTTT
CATTTGTGYTEAFF
>13|TRBV10-1|NA|TRBJ2-7|TRBD1
TGCGCCAGCAGTGTACAGGGGTTAGGCGAGCAGTACTTC
CASSVQGLGEQYF
>14|TRBV5-1|NA|TRBJ2-7|TRBD1
TGCGCCAGCAAGGAACAGGGGGCAATGTCCGAGCAGTACTTC
CASKEQGAMSEQYF
>12|TRBV27|NA|TRBJ2-7|TRBD1
TGTGCCAGCAGTTCCCTAGACAGGGGGGAGTACTTC
CASSSLDRGEYF
>17|TRBV15|NA|TRBJ2-7|TRBD1
TGTGCCACCAGCAGGACTTTCGGACAGGGCGAGATCCACGAGCAGTACTTC
CATSRTFGQGEIHEQYF
>18|TRBV19|NA|TRBJ1-3|TRBD1
TGTGCCAGTAGTTTTGGGACAGGGGTCCGCCGGGATGGAAACACCATATATTTT
CASSFGTGVRRDGNTIYF
>16|TRBV30|NA|TRBJ2-2|NA
TGTGCCTGGAGTGGCCAACAGGCGTCGGGCACCGGGGAGCTGTTTTTT
CAWSGQQASGTGELFF
>15|TRBV10-2|NA|TRBJ2-1|TRBD1
TGCGCCAGCAGTGGGCCAGGGGGCGGTGGGAATGAGCAGTTCTTC
CASSGPGGGGNEQFF
>13|TRBV6-5|few|TRBJ2-7|TRBD1
TGTGCCACCGGACAGGCCGGCTCCTACGAGCAGTACTTC
CATGQAGSYEQYF
>14|TRBV2|once|TRBJ1-2|NA
TGTGCCAGCAGTCCTACTCTAGGGGCCTATGGCTACACCTTC
CASSPTLGAYGYTF
>15|TRBV19|once|TRBJ2-7|TRBD2
TGTGCCAGTAGTCTCACTAGCGGGACCCAATACGAGCAGTACTTC
CASSLTSGTQYEQYF
>19|TRBV5-1|NA|TRBJ2-3|TRBD2
TGCGCCAGCAGCTTGGACGGGACTAGCGGGAGAGAGGGCACAGATACGCAGTATTTT
CASSLDGTSGREGTDTQYF
>18|TRBV7-9|NA|TRBJ2-3|TRBD1
TGTGCCAGCAGCTCCCGGTCGCCCCAGGGGGCCTGGACAGATACGCAGTATTTT
CASSSRSPQGAWTDTQYF
>15|TRBV15|NA|TRBJ2-5|TRBD1
TGTGCCACCAGCAGAGAGGGACAGTACCAAGAGACCCAGTACTTC
CATSREGQYQETQYF
>15|TRBV6-5|once|TRBJ1-1|NA
TGTGCCAGCAGCAAGCACAGGGTTATGAACACTGAAGCTTTCTTT
CASSKHRVMNTEAFF